These 18 T cell receptor beta chains were all obtained from the same sample, sequenced in a study of control samples from healthy donors and cancer patients. Sequencing was performed with immunoSEQ multiplex PCR; in TCRdb, only in-frame clones are kept and a portion is missing. This sample has 100,000 to 150,000 clones, with roughly 92% found just once. The material sequenced was blood. The receptors here all came from a man between 18 and 35 years old in good health.

In DNA, the CDR3 is TGTGCCAGCAGTTCACGAAAGGGACTAGCCAATGAGCAGTTCTTC. Its translation: CASSSRKGLANEQFF. This rearrangement joins TRBV28 to TRBJ2-1; 9 nucleotides agree with TRBD2. The V and J ends lost 4 bases and 6 bases, in that order; junction bases with no gene match: 7. The CDR3 has 15 amino acids. The germline CDR1 and CDR2 sequences are MDHEN and SYDVKM.

The chain joins TRBV27 to TRBJ2-4, with 9 bases identical to TRBD2. V dropped 2 bases and J dropped 2; count of bases not matched to a gene: 4. This CDR3 has 16 amino acids. The germline V gene encodes CDR1 MNHEY and CDR2 SMNVEV (reference sequence). CDR3 DNA sequence: TGTGCCAGCAGTTTAGCGGGGGGGATAACCAAAAACATTCAGTACTTC. Its protein is CASSLAGGITKNIQYF.

The chain has TRBV6-1 and TRBJ2-1, with unresolved D. Germline V CDR1 and CDR2: MNHNS, SASEGT. The CDR3 extends over 12 amino acids. V was pared by 0 bases and J by 8 bases, with 5 bases between. This CDR3 is CASSEARYEQFF. CDR3 bases: TGTGCCAGCAGTGAAGCGCGGTATGAGCAGTTCTTC.

This clone was detected a few times. The chain recombines TRBV19 with TRBJ2-3; the D is unclear. Trimming removed 6 bases from V and 5 bases from J, with 12 bases in between. In germline, CDR1 is LNHDA, CDR2 SQIVND (reference sequence). The CDR3 covers 13 residues. The CDR3 DNA reads TGTGCCAGTAGATCCTTTTTAGTAGATACGCAGTATTTT. Its translation is CASRSFLVDTQYF.

The chain recombines TRBV6-6 with TRBJ2-6, with D possibly called TRBD1 or TRBD2 (5 bases each). This CDR3 region has 15 residues. CDR1 MNHNY and CDR2 SVGAGI come from the germline V gene (reference sequence). Deletions cut 2 bases from V and 0 bases from J, with 5 bases between. CDR3 DNA sequence: TGTGCCAGCAGTTACGGGGGCTCTGGGGCCAACGTCCTGACTTTC. Residues: CASSYGGSGANVLTF.

The chain carries TRBV6-6 and TRBJ1-5; 8 bases are a match to TRBD1. CDR3 length: 15 amino acids. Germline V gene sequence: CDR1 MNHNY, CDR2 SVGAGI (reference sequence). The junction had 6 bases not matched to a gene; V was cut back by 8 bases and J by 0 bases. CDR3 DNA: TGTGCCAGCGGGGACAGGACTTATAGCAATCAGCCCCAGCATTTT. Protein: CASGDRTYSNQPQHF.

This sequence joins TRBV13 and TRBJ1-4; D possibly corresponds to TRBD1 (6 bases). Trimming shortened V by 3 bases and J by 6 bases, and 23 bases separated the two germline ends. Germline V gene sequence: CDR1 PRHDT, CDR2 FYEKMQ (reference sequence). The CDR3 spans 18 residues. The CDR3 nucleotides are TGTGCCAGCAGCTTCCTGAAGTTTTGGAGTGGGACACATGAAAAACTGTTTTTT. Residues: CASSFLKFWSGTHEKLFF.

V usage is TRBV7-9 and J usage is TRBJ1-6; no firm D call. V lost 6 bases to trimming and J lost 8 bases, with 11 bases between them. Germline V lookup: CDR1 SEHNR, CDR2 FQNEAQ (reference sequence). The CDR3 has 13 amino acids. The CDR3 here is CASRGGSDSPLHF. In DNA, the CDR3 is TGTGCCAGCAGGGGCGGCTCGGATTCACCCCTCCACTTT.

The gene calls are TRBV30 and TRBJ1-2; D is unresolved. The CDR3 loop spans 13 amino acids. V was trimmed by 1 base and J by 0 bases, leaving 6 bases between them. In germline, CDR1 is GTSNPN, CDR2 SVGIG (reference sequence). DNA for the CDR3: TGTGCCTGGAGTGAGGAGACTAACTATGGCTACACCTTC. It translates to CAWSEETNYGYTF.

The chain couples TRBV11-2 to TRBJ2-4; 8 bases align to TRBD1. V dropped 2 bases and J dropped 10; count of bases not matched to a gene: 4. Germline V gives CDR1 SGHAT, CDR2 FQNNGV. This CDR3 has 13 amino acids. CDR3 DNA: TGTGCCAGCAGCTTATGGACAGGGAAAATTCAGTACTTC. As protein: CASSLWTGKIQYF.

This chain connects TRBV6-6 to TRBJ2-1; a weak D match, TRBD2 (6 bases). V was pared by 7 bases and J by 9 bases, with 19 bases between. The CDR3 consists of 14 residues. In germline, CDR1 is MNHNY, CDR2 SVGAGI (reference sequence). CDR3 DNA sequence: TGTGCCAGCATAAACAGGCTGGCGGGGTCTGAGCAGTTCTTC. It specifies CASINRLAGSEQFF.

The chain couples TRBV19 to TRBJ1-1; TRBD1 might be the D (5 bases). Germline lookup yields CDR1 LNHDA and CDR2 SQIVND (reference sequence). This CDR3 spans 17 amino acids. V was trimmed by 0 bases and J by 4 bases, leaving 18 bases between them. Here the CDR3 DNA reads TGTGCCAGTAGTATAGAAAGGGGCATTGGGTTCGCCACTGAAGCTTTCTTT. Translation: CASSIERGIGFATEAFF.

V and J are TRBV10-3 and TRBJ1-2; D possibly corresponds to TRBD1 (6 bases). CDR3 length: 12 amino acids. Germline assignment: CDR1 ENHRY and CDR2 SYGVKD. The germline V and J ends were trimmed by 8 bases and 4 bases, with 11 bases remaining between them. This CDR3 is CAIGDTGYGYTF. CDR3 bases: TGTGCCATCGGGGACACCGGCTATGGCTACACCTTC.

The genes are TRBV6-2 or TRBV6-3 and TRBJ2-2; D gene unclear. This CDR3 has 16 residues. Germline CDR1 and CDR2: MNHEY and SVGEGT. V was shortened by 7 bases and J by 5 bases, with 20 bases between the two germline ends. CDR3 in DNA: TGTGCCAGCACCCCATCGTCGGATAAGGCGACCGGGGAGCTGTTTTTT. Translating gives CASTPSSDKATGELFF.

The V gene is TRBV6-6, the J gene TRBJ2-3; 10 bases are a match to TRBD2. Germline CDR1 is MNHNY and CDR2 is SVGAGI (reference sequence). The CDR3 has 14 amino acids. J lost 8 bases, V lost 2 bases, and 4 bases had no gene match. The CDR3 nucleotides are TGTGCCAGCAGTTACCTAGCGGGGGCTGGTACGCAGTATTTT. Encoded protein: CASSYLAGAGTQYF.

The V gene is TRBV11-2, the J gene TRBJ2-3; TRBD2 agrees at 9 bases. There are 15 residues in the CDR3. V trimming: 4 bases; J trimming: 7 bases; junction bases outside the gene matches: 9. Germline CDR1 is SGHAT and CDR2 is FQNNGV. Here the CDR3 DNA reads TGTGCCAGCAGCTGGGGGACTAGCCCGAGGCATACGCAGTATTTT. It yields the protein CASSWGTSPRHTQYF. The whole variable domain, filled in from reference TRBV11-2 and TRBJ2-3, reads EAGVAQSPRYKIIEKRQSVAFWCNPISGHATLYWYQQILGQGPKLLIQFQNNGVVDDSQLPKDRFSAERLKGVDSTLKIQPAKLEDSAVYLCASSWGTSPRHTQYFGPGTRLTVL.

The genes are TRBV29-1 and TRBJ1-2; D remains ambiguous. CDR1 and CDR2 (germline): SQVTM, ANQGSEA. The CDR3 length is 13 residues. V lost 4 bases to trimming and J lost 4 bases, with 13 bases between them. CDR3: CSVVAQNLYGYTF. DNA of the CDR3: TGCAGCGTTGTCGCACAGAACCTCTATGGCTACACCTTC.

This chain uses TRBV12-3 or TRBV12-4 with TRBJ2-7, with unresolved D. The V gene lost 5 bases and the J gene lost 3 bases, with 8 bases spanning the gap. CDR3 length equals 12 residues. The CDR3 DNA reads TGTGCCAGCAGTGAGACCCTCTACGAGCAGTACTTC. Protein: CASSETLYEQYF.